These T cell receptor beta chains were read from a single sample in a study of T cell changes during pregnancy in multiple sclerosis. TCRdb's table, derived via immunoSEQ multiplex PCR, lists solely in-frame clones and lacks some. The table shows 85,000 to 130,000 clones, with about 94% occurring only once. This material consisted of peripheral blood, taken before pregnancy. These receptor sequences come from a female donor with multiple sclerosis, enrolled in a pregnancy study. CDR3s include the opening cysteine and the closing phenylalanine or tryptophan. Fields, in order: J gene, clone size, V gene, D gene, CDR3 DNA, CDR3 protein. The D gene is left open where the match is weak. Part of the rows lack a size; the others show once, few, many or a class for expanded clones.

TRBJ2-7	NA	TRBV30	TRBD1	TGTGCCTTAGACAGGGATGGCTACGAGCAGTACTTC	CALDRDGYEQYF
TRBJ2-1	NA	TRBV5-1	TRBD1	TGCGCCAGCAGCTTGGGTGGGACAGGTACCTACAATGAGCAGTTCTTC	CASSLGGTGTYNEQFF
TRBJ1-2	NA	TRBV6-5	TRBD1	TGTGCCAGCAGTTACGGGGACAGCGGTGGCTACACCTTC	CASSYGDSGGYTF
TRBJ2-5	NA	TRBV30	NA	TGTGCCTGGAGCCCCGGGGGAATCGAGACCCAGTACTTC	CAWSPGGIETQYF
TRBJ2-1	NA	TRBV19	TRBD1	TGTGCCAGTAGTACCCCCGGGACAGCGAACAATGAGCAGTTCTTC	CASSTPGTANNEQFF
TRBJ2-7	NA	TRBV28	NA	TGTGCCAGCAGTTTAGGGCCACTCTACGAGCAGTACTTC	CASSLGPLYEQYF
TRBJ2-3	once	TRBV2	TRBD2	TGTGCCAGCAGTGAGAGGAGCGGACTAGCGGGAACTAGCACAGATACGCAGTATTTT	CASSERSGLAGTSTDTQYF
TRBJ2-1	few	TRBV14	TRBD1	TGTGCCAGCAGCCAAGGACCGGGACAGGGGAACAATGAGCAGTTCTTC	CASSQGPGQGNNEQFF
TRBJ1-4	NA	TRBV11-2	NA	TGTGCCAGCAGCTTACGGGGGGCGAGGAATGAAAAACTGTTTTTT	CASSLRGARNEKLFF
TRBJ2-1	NA	TRBV9	TRBD2	TGTGCCAGCAGCGTAGCCGGGACTAGTCGAGGCAATGAGCAGTTCTTC	CASSVAGTSRGNEQFF
TRBJ2-5	NA	TRBV5-4	TRBD2	TGTGCCAGCAGCGGAGGACTAGGGGAGACCCAGTACTTC	CASSGGLGETQYF
TRBJ2-1	once	TRBV4-2	TRBD2	TGTGCCAGCAGCCAAGATGGCCTAGCGGGAGCGCAATCAATCTACAATGAGCAGTTCTTC	CASSQDGLAGAQSIYNEQFF
TRBJ2-2	NA	TRBV19	TRBD2	TGTGCCAGTAGTTCCCGACTAGCCTGGTCGGCCGGGGAGCTGTTTTTT	CASSSRLAWSAGELFF
TRBJ1-1	NA	TRBV27	NA	TGTGCCAGCAGTTTGGGGGGGGTTCTGGGTGAAGCTTTCTTT	CASSLGGVLGEAFF
TRBJ2-5	NA	TRBV5-1	NA	TGCGCCAGCAGCTCGGCAGGGTACCAAGGGACCCAGTACTTC	CASSSAGYQGTQYF
TRBJ2-7	NA	TRBV6-1	TRBD2	TGTGCCAGCAGTGACCTTAGCGGGAGTTCGTACGAGCAGTACTTC	CASSDLSGSSYEQYF
TRBJ2-7	NA	TRBV2	TRBD2	TGTGCCAGCGGGACTAGCCTAGAGCAGTACTTC	CASGTSLEQYF
TRBJ1-1	NA	TRBV7-9	NA	TGTGCCAGCAGCCCCATGTTCCCTGAAGCTTTCTTT	CASSPMFPEAFF
TRBJ2-3	NA	TRBV10-1	NA	TGCGCCAGCAGTGAACTTTGGGATACGCAGTATTTT	CASSELWDTQYF
TRBJ1-1	NA	TRBV4-1	NA	TGCGCCAGCAGCCCGGTTGGGCGATTTGAAGCTTTCTTT	CASSPVGRFEAFF
TRBJ2-1	NA	TRBV25-1	TRBD1	TGTGCCAGCAGCGGGACAGGGGTATACAATGAGCAGTTCTTC	CASSGTGVYNEQFF
TRBJ2-3	NA	TRBV5-1	NA	TGCGCCAGCAGCTTCACAGGTTACACAGATACGCAGTATTTT	CASSFTGYTDTQYF
TRBJ2-7	NA	TRBV4-1	NA	TGCGCCAGCAGCCTCTACTCCGGGTCAGAAATTGAGCAGTACTTC	CASSLYSGSEIEQYF
TRBJ1-5	once	TRBV6-1	NA	TGTGCCAGCAGTGATGGGAGGACCGAACCCCAGCATTTT	CASSDGRTEPQHF
TRBJ2-3	NA	TRBV7-9	NA	TGTGCCAGCAGCTTAGTCACGGGTTTGGCAGATACGCAGTATTTT	CASSLVTGLADTQYF
TRBJ2-7	NA	TRBV10-3	TRBD2	TGTGCCATCAGTGAGAGTGGGGTAGCGGGGTCCTACGAGCAGTACTTC	CAISESGVAGSYEQYF
TRBJ2-5	NA	TRBV5-4	NA	TGTGCCAGCAGCTTGTACTTTTTGGCGGGACGCCAAGAGACCCAGTACTTC	CASSLYFLAGRQETQYF
TRBJ2-3	NA	TRBV4-3	NA	TGCGCCAGCAGCCAAGACGGGTCGACAGATACGCAGTATTTT	CASSQDGSTDTQYF
TRBJ2-1	NA	TRBV29-1	TRBD2	TGCAGCACCCCAGGGGGACTAGCGGGGGTGAGCTCCTACAATGAGCAGTTCTTC	CSTPGGLAGVSSYNEQFF
TRBJ2-3	NA	TRBV10-3	NA	TGTGCCAACCAGACTCGGAGGGATACGCAGTATTTT	CANQTRRDTQYF
TRBJ2-5	NA	TRBV5-4	NA	TGTGCCAGCAGCTTGGCCTCAGGGCTCCAAGAGACCCAGTACTTC	CASSLASGLQETQYF
TRBJ1-1	NA	TRBV7-8	NA	TGTGCCAGCAGCTTAACGCCGTATGACCGGGGGGCGGGCACTGAAGCTTTCTTT	CASSLTPYDRGAGTEAFF
TRBJ2-7	NA	TRBV18	TRBD2	TGTGCCAGCTCGCCTTTGGGTGGGATCAGCGGGAGCTCCCACGAGCAGTACTTC	CASSPLGGISGSSHEQYF
TRBJ2-1	NA	TRBV6-1	TRBD1	TGTGCCAGCAGTGAGGGGACAGGGGCCTACAATGAGCAGTTCTTC	CASSEGTGAYNEQFF
TRBJ1-5	few	TRBV28	TRBD1	TGTGCCAGCAGAGACAGGGACAATCAGCCCCAGCATTTT	CASRDRDNQPQHF
TRBJ2-3	NA	TRBV9	TRBD2	TGTGCCAGCAGCGTATCCCCTCCTAGCGGGGAGGATACGCAGTATTTT	CASSVSPPSGEDTQYF
TRBJ1-1	NA	TRBV6-6	NA	TGTGCCAGCAGTCTACCGGGACAGAACACTGAAGCTTTCTTT	CASSLPGQNTEAFF
TRBJ2-4	NA	TRBV27	TRBD2	TGTGCCAGCAGTTTACTAGCGGGAGGGATGTCCAAAAACATTCAGTACTTC	CASSLLAGGMSKNIQYF
TRBJ1-1	NA	TRBV7-8	NA	TGTGCCAGCAGCAAAAACACGAACACTGAAGCTTTCTTT	CASSKNTNTEAFF
TRBJ2-7	once	TRBV27	NA	TGTGCCAGCTCCCTGGGCTCCGAGCAGTACTTC	CASSLGSEQYF
TRBJ2-1	NA	TRBV9	TRBD2	TGTGCCAGCAGCGTGGGTCGGGGAGGGACTGCCTACAATGAGCAGTTCTTC	CASSVGRGGTAYNEQFF
TRBJ1-5	NA	TRBV18	TRBD1	TGTGCCAGCTCAGAACCGGCTGCTTGGGACAGGGGGCAGCCTAGGGGTCAGCCCCAGCATTTT	CASSEPAAWDRGQPRGQPQHF
TRBJ2-7	NA	TRBV27	TRBD2	TGTGCCAGCAGTTTTCAGCGGGAGCGGGGGGAGCAGTACTTC	CASSFQRERGEQYF
TRBJ2-2	NA	TRBV7-6	TRBD2	TGTGCCAGCAGCCTCCGAGGACTAGCGCCCAACCCGAACACCGGGGAGCTGTTTTTT	CASSLRGLAPNPNTGELFF
TRBJ1-2	NA	TRBV19	TRBD1	TGTGCCAGTAGTACATCCGGGACAGGGTACGGCTACACCTTC	CASSTSGTGYGYTF
TRBJ1-1	NA	TRBV27	TRBD1	TGTGCCAGCAGTAGAATTGGGGACAGTGAATTGGCTTTCTTT	CASSRIGDSELAFF
TRBJ2-1	NA	TRBV7-9	NA	TGTGCCAGCAGCGATGGTTTGAGGCCGGGGCAGTTCTTC	CASSDGLRPGQFF